The rows below give T cell receptor beta chains drawn from one sample of a study of siplizumab effects on memory and regulatory T cells. Clones were read by immunoSEQ multiplex PCR, and TCRdb kept only the in-frame ones, dropping some. The sample records 20,000 or so clones, approximately 40% being singletons. Their antigens remain unidentified. The sample was CFSE-low (dividing) CD4+ T cells sorted from an allogeneic mixed lymphocyte reaction. These receptor sequences come from a human donor in good health; the cells came from an allogeneic mixed lymphocyte reaction. Some clones in this sample may be carry-over from other donors' samples. The CDR3 runs from the conserved cysteine through the conserved F or W. The order of the fields is CDR3 length, V gene, D gene, clone size, J gene, CDR3 protein, CDR3 DNA. A D gene is named only where the DNA matches it firmly. Rows give clone size only sometimes, using once, few, many, or a class for an expanded clone.

>13|TRBV5-6|-|few|TRBJ2-3
CASSRVYTDTQYF
TGTGCCAGCAGCAGGGTCTACACAGATACGCAGTATTTT
>13|TRBV7-3|-|-|TRBJ2-2
CASSPQGGGELFF
TGTGCCAGCAGCCCACAGGGCGGCGGGGAGCTGTTTTTT
>15|TRBV19|TRBD2|medium-sized|TRBJ2-7
CASSIVAGAVYEQYF
TGTGCCAGTAGTATCGTAGCGGGAGCGGTGTACGAGCAGTACTTC
>15|TRBV6-5|-|-|TRBJ1-3
CASRSLVQWENTIYF
TGTGCCAGCAGATCCTTAGTTCAATGGGAAAACACCATATATTTT
>15|TRBV19|-|few|TRBJ2-7
CASSKDRSLPYEQYF
TGTGCCAGTAGTAAGGACCGATCTCTCCCCTACGAGCAGTACTTC
>13|TRBV29-1|-|-|TRBJ2-3
CSAGGSITDTQYF
TGCAGCGCCGGAGGTTCGATCACAGATACGCAGTATTTT
>15|TRBV29-1|-|-|TRBJ1-1
CSVDTIRGRVTEAFF
TGCAGCGTTGATACGATCAGGGGACGGGTCACTGAAGCTTTCTTT
>15|TRBV5-1|-|-|TRBJ1-1
CASSFVEGVGTEAFF
TGCGCCAGCAGCTTCGTAGAGGGGGTCGGCACTGAAGCTTTCTTT
>18|TRBV27|-|-|TRBJ2-6
CASSPLGNLPLGANVLTF
TGTGCCAGCAGTCCCCTTGGTAATCTCCCCCTCGGGGCCAACGTCCTGACTTTC
>14|TRBV7-6|-|-|TRBJ2-1
CASSTNPSYNEQFF
TGTGCCAGCAGCACCAACCCCTCCTACAATGAGCAGTTCTTC
>14|TRBV5-6|TRBD1|medium-sized|TRBJ1-3
CASSRQGSGNTIYF
TGTGCCAGCAGCAGACAGGGCTCCGGAAACACCATATATTTT
>15|TRBV6-1|TRBD1|few|TRBJ1-1
CASSPRDREFNEAFF
TGTGCCAGCAGTCCCCGGGACAGGGAATTTAATGAAGCTTTCTTT
>17|TRBV9|TRBD2|-|TRBJ2-1
CASSREVAGGLYNEQFF
TGTGCCAGCAGCCGCGAGGTAGCGGGAGGCCTCTACAATGAGCAGTTCTTC
>12|TRBV7-9|-|-|TRBJ2-1
CASSLVSHEQFF
TGTGCCAGCAGCTTAGTGTCCCATGAGCAGTTCTTC
>14|TRBV2|-|many|TRBJ2-7
CASSPGLFGYEQYF
TGTGCCAGCAGCCCCGGGCTTTTTGGCTACGAGCAGTACTTC
>13|TRBV7-8|-|medium-sized|TRBJ1-5
CASSPGRVQPQHF
TGTGCCAGCAGCCCAGGGCGCGTTCAGCCCCAGCATTTT
>15|TRBV5-4|-|-|TRBJ2-6
CASSLVGSGANVLTF
TGTGCCAGCAGCTTGGTAGGGTCTGGGGCCAACGTCCTGACTTTC
>15|TRBV25-1|-|-|TRBJ1-2
CASSEFGPSSYGYTF
TGTGCCAGCAGTGAATTCGGCCCATCTTCCTATGGCTACACCTTC
>17|TRBV4-1|TRBD2|-|TRBJ2-5
CASSQVGLAGHQETQYF
TGCGCCAGCAGCCAAGTCGGTCTAGCGGGGCACCAAGAGACCCAGTACTTC
>16|TRBV15|-|-|TRBJ2-3
CATSRGSGEGADTQYF
TGTGCCACCAGCAGAGGGTCAGGGGAGGGTGCAGATACGCAGTATTTT
>15|TRBV10-3|TRBD2|-|TRBJ2-1
CASSTGLAGAGEQFF
TGTGCCAGCAGTACCGGACTAGCGGGAGCCGGGGAGCAGTTCTTC
>13|TRBV6-5|-|-|TRBJ1-5
CASSYWEGEPQHF
TGTGCCAGCAGTTACTGGGAGGGGGAGCCCCAGCATTTT
>15|TRBV9|TRBD1|once|TRBJ1-1
CASSTMGTGNTEAFF
TGTGCCAGCAGCACGATGGGGACAGGGAACACTGAAGCTTTCTTT
>15|TRBV18|-|-|TRBJ1-2
CASSPRQLEVYGYTF
TGTGCCAGCTCACCTAGACAGTTAGAAGTCTATGGCTACACCTTC
>15|TRBV5-4|-|-|TRBJ2-3
CASSLGEGLTDTQYF
TGTGCCAGCAGCTTGGGAGAGGGGTTGACAGATACGCAGTATTTT
>15|TRBV18|-|-|TRBJ1-4
CASSPGGTAYEKLFF
TGTGCCAGCTCACCAGGGGGGACGGCCTATGAAAAACTGTTTTTT
>13|TRBV6-5|-|-|TRBJ1-2
CASSYSNSYGYTF
TGTGCCAGCAGTTACTCGAACAGCTATGGCTACACCTTC
>10|TRBV6-4|-|-|TRBJ2-5
CASRWNEKYF
TGTGCCAGCAGATGGAACGAGAAGTACTTC
>16|TRBV27|TRBD2|medium-sized|TRBJ2-7
CASRLAGATSSYEQYF
TGTGCCAGCAGACTAGCGGGTGCCACCTCCTCCTACGAGCAGTACTTC
>15|TRBV6-5|TRBD1|few|TRBJ1-6
CASSGQGIGNSPLHF
TGTGCCAGCAGCGGACAGGGTATAGGAAATTCACCCCTCCACTTT
>15|TRBV6-5|TRBD1|few|TRBJ1-4
CASSLQGTTNEKLFF
TGTGCCAGCAGCTTACAGGGGACAACTAATGAAAAACTGTTTTTT
>14|TRBV6-6|-|medium-sized|TRBJ1-2
CASSYSPGPDGYTF
TGTGCCAGCAGTTACTCGCCCGGGCCCGATGGCTACACCTTC
>14|TRBV5-4|-|few|TRBJ2-5
CASSEGLLRETQYF
TGTGCCAGCAGCGAGGGACTCCTCCGGGAGACCCAGTACTTC
>14|TRBV10-2|-|few|TRBJ2-2
CASSLTRVGGELFF
TGCGCCAGCAGTCTGACTAGAGTCGGCGGGGAGCTGTTTTTT
>16|TRBV4-1|-|few|TRBJ1-5
CASSQWAGGRNQPQHF
TGCGCCAGCAGCCAATGGGCCGGAGGGCGCAATCAGCCCCAGCATTTT
>14|TRBV6-5|-|-|TRBJ2-7
CASRLGGGPNEQYF
TGTGCCAGCAGGCTTGGGGGGGGGCCAAACGAGCAGTACTTC
>14|TRBV23-1|TRBD1|few|TRBJ1-2
CASSQYRGGYGYTF
TGCGCCAGCAGTCAGTACAGGGGTGGCTATGGCTACACCTTC
>15|TRBV6-1|-|-|TRBJ2-1
CASSERSSSYNEQFF
TGTGCCAGCAGTGAACGTTCTAGCTCCTACAATGAGCAGTTCTTC
>16|TRBV5-1|-|medium-sized|TRBJ1-3
CASSAGTYFSGNTIYF
TGCGCCAGCAGCGCCGGGACATACTTCTCTGGAAACACCATATATTTT
>16|TRBV27|-|few|TRBJ1-4
CASRVGGTERSEKLFF
TGTGCCAGCAGGGTAGGGGGAACAGAGCGCAGTGAAAAACTGTTTTTT
>16|TRBV16|TRBD2|-|TRBJ2-5
CASTPGTSGRLETQYF
TGTGCCAGCACGCCCGGGACTAGCGGGAGACTAGAGACCCAGTACTTC
>15|TRBV6-6|-|-|TRBJ1-3
CASSFRAESGNTIYF
TGTGCCAGCAGTTTCAGAGCGGAGTCTGGAAACACCATATATTTT
>15|TRBV10-3|-|-|TRBJ1-2
CAISEGPRRDYGYTF
TGTGCCATCAGTGAGGGGCCCCGAAGGGACTATGGCTACACCTTC
>12|TRBV6-5|-|few|TRBJ2-5
CASSRYQETQYF
TGTGCCAGCAGTCGATACCAAGAGACCCAGTACTTC
>12|TRBV6-6|-|few|TRBJ1-5
CASSPPSQPQHF
TGTGCCAGCAGTCCGCCGAGCCAGCCCCAGCATTTT
>14|TRBV19|-|many|TRBJ2-6
CASSRSSGANVLTF
TGTGCCAGTAGCCGTAGCTCTGGGGCCAACGTCCTGACTTTC
>16|TRBV27|TRBD2|-|TRBJ2-7
CASSFGSSGRAHEQYF
TGTGCCAGCAGCTTCGGTTCTAGCGGGAGGGCCCACGAGCAGTACTTC
>16|TRBV7-9|-|medium-sized|TRBJ1-6
CASSRGDSSYNSPLHF
TGTGCCAGCAGTCGCGGGGATAGCTCCTATAATTCACCCCTCCACTTT
>15|TRBV5-4|-|-|TRBJ1-2
CASSSRQEGTYGYTF
TGTGCCAGCAGCTCTAGACAGGAGGGGACTTATGGCTACACCTTC
>13|TRBV29-1|-|-|TRBJ2-7
CSVVTGFTYEQYF
TGCAGCGTAGTGACAGGCTTCACCTACGAGCAGTACTTC
>15|TRBV18|-|-|TRBJ2-3
CASSPEYLSTDTQYF
TGTGCCAGCTCACCTGAGTATCTCAGCACAGATACGCAGTATTTT
>11|TRBV20-1|-|few|TRBJ1-1
CSAHLTGRAFF
TGCAGTGCTCATTTAACAGGGAGAGCTTTCTTT
>15|TRBV18|-|-|TRBJ2-3
CASSPLALHTDTQYF
TGTGCCAGCTCACCTCTAGCGTTGCACACAGATACGCAGTATTTT
>15|TRBV5-5|TRBD1|-|TRBJ2-5
CASSLSQGAWETQYF
TGTGCCAGCAGCCTCTCTCAGGGGGCATGGGAGACCCAGTACTTC
>11|TRBV6-5|-|few|TRBJ1-4
CASSYDEKLFF
TGTGCCAGCAGTTATGATGAAAAACTGTTTTTT
>12|TRBV2|-|few|TRBJ2-7
CASGDSIYEQYF
TGTGCCAGCGGGGACTCGATCTACGAGCAGTACTTC
>13|TRBV6-5|-|-|TRBJ2-7
CASSPGTPYEQYF
TGTGCCAGCAGTCCCGGGACACCCTACGAGCAGTACTTC
>14|TRBV5-1|-|-|TRBJ1-1
CASSYGQSDTEAFF
TGCGCCAGCAGCTATGGACAAAGCGACACTGAAGCTTTCTTT
>14|TRBV19|-|-|TRBJ2-7
CASSQQSGGLEQYF
TGTGCCAGTAGCCAGCAGTCGGGGGGCCTCGAGCAGTACTTC